This T cell receptor (beta chain) was captured by sequencing in a study of blood T cell repertoires in COVID-19. Study at large: Acute-phase and convalescent COVID-19 samples originated in the United States, Italy and Spain. PBMCs, B-cell-depleted T cells, or T cells provided the cDNA or gDNA that made up the material.

This CDR3 comprises 16 residues. CDR1 is MNHNS, CDR2 SASEGT, per germline. As to this clone: Germline and junction disagree at one end, which may indicate a read error.

In the original workflow: Estimated nucleated cell counts came from reference gene primer amplification. The table came from immunoSEQ multiplex PCR; TCRdb's copy has only in-frame clones and leaves some out. That table gives V, J and clone size, and the DNA gave D and trimming. Counted here are about 58,000 clones, approximately 91% occurring once; the ten biggest clones make up roughly an eighth. The receptor was derived from a woman between 55 and 75 years old with active COVID-19. The chain combines TRBV6-1 with TRBJ2-7, with TRBD1 as a possible D gene (6 bases). The sequenced material came from peripheral blood. The DNA of the CDR3 is TGTGCCAGCAGAGAAGTGGACAGTCTCAGCTCCTACGAGCAGTACTTC. Amino acid sequence: CASREVDSLSSYEQYF.